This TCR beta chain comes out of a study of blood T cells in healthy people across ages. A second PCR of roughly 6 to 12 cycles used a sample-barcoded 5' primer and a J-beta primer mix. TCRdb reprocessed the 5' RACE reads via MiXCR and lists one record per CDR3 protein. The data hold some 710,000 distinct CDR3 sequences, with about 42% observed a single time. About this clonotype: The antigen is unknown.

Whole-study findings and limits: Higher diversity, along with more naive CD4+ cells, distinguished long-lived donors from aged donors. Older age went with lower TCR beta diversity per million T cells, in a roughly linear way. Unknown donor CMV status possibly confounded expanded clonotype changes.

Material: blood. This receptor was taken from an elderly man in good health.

This chain's CDR3 is CASSLARVGSGTQFF. The CDR3, as DNA: TGTGCCAGCAGCTTAGCGCGCGTGGGCTCCGGGACCCAGTTCTTC. The chain combines TRBV7-2 with TRBJ2-1; D tentatively reads TRBD1 or TRBD2 (5 bases each). CDR3 length equals 15 residues. V was trimmed by 0 bases and J by 13 bases, leaving 19 bases between them. The germline V gene has CDR1 SGHTA and CDR2 FQGNSA.